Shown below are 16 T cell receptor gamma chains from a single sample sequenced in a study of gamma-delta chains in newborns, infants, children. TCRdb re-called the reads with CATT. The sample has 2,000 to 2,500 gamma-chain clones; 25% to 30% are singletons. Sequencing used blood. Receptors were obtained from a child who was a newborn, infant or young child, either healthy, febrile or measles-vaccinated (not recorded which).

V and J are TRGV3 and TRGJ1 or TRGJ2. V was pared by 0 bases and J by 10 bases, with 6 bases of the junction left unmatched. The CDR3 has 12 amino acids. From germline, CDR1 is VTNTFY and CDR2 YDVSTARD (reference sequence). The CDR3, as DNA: TGTGCCACCTGGGACAGGCAACCGAAGAAACTCTTT. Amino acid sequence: CATWDRQPKKLF.

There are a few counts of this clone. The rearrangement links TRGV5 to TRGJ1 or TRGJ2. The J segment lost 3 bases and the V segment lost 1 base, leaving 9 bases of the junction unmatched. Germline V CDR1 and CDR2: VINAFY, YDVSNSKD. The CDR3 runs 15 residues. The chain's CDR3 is CATWDSHPTYYKKLF. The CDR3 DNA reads TGTGCCACCTGGGACAGCCATCCGACTTATTATAAGAAACTCTTT.

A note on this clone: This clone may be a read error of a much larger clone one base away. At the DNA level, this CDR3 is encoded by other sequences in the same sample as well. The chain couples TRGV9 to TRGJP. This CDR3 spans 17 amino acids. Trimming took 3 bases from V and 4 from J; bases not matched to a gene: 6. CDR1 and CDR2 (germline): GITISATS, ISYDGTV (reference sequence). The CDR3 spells CALWESTQELGKKIKVF. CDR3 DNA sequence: TGTGCCTTGTGGGAGAGCACCCAAGAGTTGGGCAAAAAAATCAAGGTATTT.

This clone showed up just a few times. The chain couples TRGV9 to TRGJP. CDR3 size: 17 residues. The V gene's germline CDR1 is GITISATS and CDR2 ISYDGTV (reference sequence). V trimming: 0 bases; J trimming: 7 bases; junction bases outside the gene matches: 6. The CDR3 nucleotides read TGTGCCTTGTGGGAGGTGCACTCCGAGTTGGGCAAAAAAATCAAGGTATTT. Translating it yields CALWEVHSELGKKIKVF.

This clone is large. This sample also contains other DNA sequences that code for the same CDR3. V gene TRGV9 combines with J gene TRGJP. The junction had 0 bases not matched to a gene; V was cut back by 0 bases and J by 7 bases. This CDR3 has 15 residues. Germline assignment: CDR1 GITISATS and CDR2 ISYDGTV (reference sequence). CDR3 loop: CALWEVELGKKIKVF. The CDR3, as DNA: TGTGCCTTGTGGGAGGTGGAGTTGGGCAAAAAAATCAAGGTATTT.

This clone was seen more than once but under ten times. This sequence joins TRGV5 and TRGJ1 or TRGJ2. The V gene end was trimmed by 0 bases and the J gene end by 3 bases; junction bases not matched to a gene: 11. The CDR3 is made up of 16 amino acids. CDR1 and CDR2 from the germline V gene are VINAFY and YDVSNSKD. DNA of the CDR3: TGTGCCACCTGGGACAGGCCTCCCGTTGGTTATTATAAGAAACTCTTT. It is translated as CATWDRPPVGYYKKLF.

CDR3 in DNA: TGTGCCTTGTGGGCGGATTATAAGAAACTCTTT. This sequence encodes CALWADYKKLF. V and J are TRGV9 and TRGJ1 or TRGJ2. Germline V lookup: CDR1 GITISATS, CDR2 ISYDGTV (reference sequence). Unmatched junction bases numbered 3, after V lost 5 bases and J lost 5 bases. The CDR3 totals 11 residues.

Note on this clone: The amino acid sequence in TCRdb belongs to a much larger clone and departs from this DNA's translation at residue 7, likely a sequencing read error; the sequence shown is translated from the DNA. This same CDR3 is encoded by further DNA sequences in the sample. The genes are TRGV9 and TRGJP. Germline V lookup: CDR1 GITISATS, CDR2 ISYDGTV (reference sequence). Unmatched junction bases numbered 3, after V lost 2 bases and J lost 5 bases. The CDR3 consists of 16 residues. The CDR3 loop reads CALWEDEELGKKIKVF. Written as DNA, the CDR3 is TGTGCCTTGTGGGAGGATGAAGAGTTGGGCAAAAAAATCAAGGTATTT.

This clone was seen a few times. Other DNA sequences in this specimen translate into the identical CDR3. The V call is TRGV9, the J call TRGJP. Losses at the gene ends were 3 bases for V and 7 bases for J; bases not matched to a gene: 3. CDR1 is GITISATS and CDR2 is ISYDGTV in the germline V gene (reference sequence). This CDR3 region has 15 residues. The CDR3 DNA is TGTGCCTTGTGGGAGTCCGAGTTGGGCAAAAAAATCAAGGTATTT. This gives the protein CALWESELGKKIKVF.

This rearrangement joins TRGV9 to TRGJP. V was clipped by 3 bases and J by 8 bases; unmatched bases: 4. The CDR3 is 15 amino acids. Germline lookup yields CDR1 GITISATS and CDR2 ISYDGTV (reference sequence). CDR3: CALWEFKLGKKIKVF. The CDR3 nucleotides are TGTGCCTTGTGGGAGTTTAAGTTGGGCAAAAAAATCAAGGTATTT.

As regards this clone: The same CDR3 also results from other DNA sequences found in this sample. Written as DNA, the CDR3 is TGTGCCTTGTGGGAGGTTACGCAAGAGTTGGGCAAAAAAATCAAGGTATTT. Its translation: CALWEVTQELGKKIKVF. The chain recombines TRGV9 with TRGJP. Germline CDR1 and CDR2: GITISATS and ISYDGTV (reference sequence). V was clipped by 1 base and J by 3 bases; unmatched bases: 3. This CDR3 is built from 17 residues.

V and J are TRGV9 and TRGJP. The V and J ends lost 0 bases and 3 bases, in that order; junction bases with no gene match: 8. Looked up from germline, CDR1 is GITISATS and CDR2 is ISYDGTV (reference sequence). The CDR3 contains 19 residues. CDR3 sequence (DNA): TGTGCCTTGTGGGAGGTGCACACCCCGCAAGAGTTGGGCAAAAAAATCAAGGTATTT. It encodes CALWEVHTPQELGKKIKVF.

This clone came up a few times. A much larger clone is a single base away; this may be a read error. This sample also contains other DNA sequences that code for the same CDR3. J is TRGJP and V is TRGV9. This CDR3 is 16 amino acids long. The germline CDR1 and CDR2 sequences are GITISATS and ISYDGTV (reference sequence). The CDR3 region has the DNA TGTGCCCTGTGGGAGGTGGGAGAGTTGGGCAAAAAAATCAAGGTATTT. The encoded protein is CALWEVGELGKKIKVF.

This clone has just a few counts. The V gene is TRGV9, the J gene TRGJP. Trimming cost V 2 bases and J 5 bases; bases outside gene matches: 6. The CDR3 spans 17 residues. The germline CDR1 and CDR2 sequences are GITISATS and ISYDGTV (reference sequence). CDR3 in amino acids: CALWEAMEELGKKIKVF. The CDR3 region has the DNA TGTGCCTTGTGGGAGGCGATGGAAGAGTTGGGCAAAAAAATCAAGGTATTT.

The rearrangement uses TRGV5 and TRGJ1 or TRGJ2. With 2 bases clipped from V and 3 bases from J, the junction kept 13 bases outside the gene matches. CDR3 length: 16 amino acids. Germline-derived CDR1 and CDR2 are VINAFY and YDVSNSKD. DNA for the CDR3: TGTGCCACCTGGGACACGCTAACGGGAGTTTATTATAAGAAACTCTTT. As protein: CATWDTLTGVYYKKLF.

In DNA form, the CDR3 reads TGTGCCTTGTGGGTGGGTTGGTTCAAGATATTT. Amino acid sequence: CALWVGWFKIF. This chain uses TRGV9 with TRGJP1. The trim removed 5 bases at V and 8 bases at J, leaving 2 bases unmatched. CDR1 is GITISATS and CDR2 is ISYDGTV in the germline V gene (reference sequence). CDR3 length equals 11 residues.